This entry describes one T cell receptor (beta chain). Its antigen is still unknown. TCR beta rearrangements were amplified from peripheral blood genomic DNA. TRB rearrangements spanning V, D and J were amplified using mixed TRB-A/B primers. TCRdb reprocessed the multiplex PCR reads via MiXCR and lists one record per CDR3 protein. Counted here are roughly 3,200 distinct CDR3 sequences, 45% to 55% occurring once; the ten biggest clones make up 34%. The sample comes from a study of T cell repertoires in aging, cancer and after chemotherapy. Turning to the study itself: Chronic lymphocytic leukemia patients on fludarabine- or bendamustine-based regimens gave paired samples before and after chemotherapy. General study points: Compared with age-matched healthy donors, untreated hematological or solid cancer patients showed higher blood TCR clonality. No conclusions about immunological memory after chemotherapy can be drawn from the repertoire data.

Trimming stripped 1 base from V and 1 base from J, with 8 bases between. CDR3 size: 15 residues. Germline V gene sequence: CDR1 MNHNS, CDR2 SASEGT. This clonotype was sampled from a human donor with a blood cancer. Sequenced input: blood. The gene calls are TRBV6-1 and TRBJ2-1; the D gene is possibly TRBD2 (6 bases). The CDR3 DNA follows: TGTGCCAGCAGTGAAGAGGCGGGATCCTACAATGAGCAGTTCTTC. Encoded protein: CASSEEAGSYNEQFF.